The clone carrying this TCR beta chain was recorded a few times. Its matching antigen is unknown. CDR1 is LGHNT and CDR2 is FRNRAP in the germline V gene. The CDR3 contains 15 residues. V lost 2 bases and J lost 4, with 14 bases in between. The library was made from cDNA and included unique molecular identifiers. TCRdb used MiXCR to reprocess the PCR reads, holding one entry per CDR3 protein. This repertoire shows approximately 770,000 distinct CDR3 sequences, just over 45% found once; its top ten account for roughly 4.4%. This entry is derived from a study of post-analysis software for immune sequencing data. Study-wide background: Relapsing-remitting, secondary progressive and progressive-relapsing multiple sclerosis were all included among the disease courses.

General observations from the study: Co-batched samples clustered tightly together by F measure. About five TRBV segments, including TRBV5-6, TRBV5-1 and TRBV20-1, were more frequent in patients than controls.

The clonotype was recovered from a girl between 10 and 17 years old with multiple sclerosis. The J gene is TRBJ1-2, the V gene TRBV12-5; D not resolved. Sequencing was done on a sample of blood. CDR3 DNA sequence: TGTGCTAGTGGTTTGTACGCTCCTAACCCCTATGGCTACACCTTC. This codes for CASGLYAPNPYGYTF.